This T cell receptor (beta chain) was identified in a study of human T cells and chemical hapten exposure. Noted time point: patch test 3, about 24 weeks after DPC sensitization. Described treatment: therapeutic diphenylcyclopropenone sensitization with weekly scalp DPC. Whole blood that had not been fractionated was the source of extracted total RNA. Germline CDR1 SEHNR, CDR2 FQNEAQ (reference sequence). CDR3 length equals 17 residues. V lost 0 bases and J lost 3; bases outside the gene matches: 11. TCRdb independently ran MiXCR on the RACE reads; one entry per CDR3 protein. The repertoire holds fewer than 50,000 distinct CDR3 sequences, with around a tenth as singletons. This clonotype appeared many times. The antigen is unknown. Study-wide results and caveats: Patch test scores rose with PT1 expanded TCR counts, a positive correlation.

V usage is TRBV7-9 and J usage is TRBJ2-7, with TRBD2 matching 7 bases. Here the sequenced sample was whole blood, taken in connection with sensitization to the hapten diphenylcyclopropenone (DPC). The sequence was collected from a man in his fifties or sixties with alopecia areata. Some clones in this sample may be carry-over from other donors' samples. The CDR3 is CASSLATSGLILYEQYF. CDR3 coding DNA: TGTGCCAGCAGCTTAGCGACGTCGGGACTAATCCTCTACGAGCAGTACTTC.